A single sample is the source of the 10 T cell receptor beta chains below, sequenced in a study of post-analysis software for immune sequencing data. Study-wide results and limits: Patients carried roughly 5 TRBV segments more frequently than controls did, and TRBV5-6, TRBV5-1 and TRBV20-1 were among them.

No antigen has been assigned to these receptors. The library was made from cDNA and included unique molecular identifiers. TCRdb reprocessed the PCR reads with MiXCR, giving one entry per CDR3 protein. This repertoire shows 450,000 to 700,000 distinct CDR3 sequences, 44% found once; its top ten account for more than 1.5%. The sample taken for sequencing was blood. The receptors shown here come from a girl aged 5 to 17 with multiple sclerosis.

The V call is TRBV28, the J call TRBJ2-2, with TRBD1 identical over 10 bases. Trimming cost V 4 bases and J 2 bases; bases outside gene matches: 4. CDR3 size: 16 residues. Germline-derived CDR1 and CDR2 are MDHEN and SYDVKM. CDR3 DNA sequence: TGTGCCAGCAGTTCCCGGGACAGGGGTAACACCGGGGAGCTGTTTTTT. This gives the protein CASSSRDRGNTGELFF.

The CDR3 here is CASSLGRALWAFF. The DNA of the CDR3 is TGTGCCAGCAGTTTGGGCAGAGCCCTATGGGCTTTCTTT. The chain has TRBV12-3 or TRBV12-4 and TRBJ1-1; D is unresolved. V dropped 3 bases and J dropped 11 bases, with 16 bases sitting between them. There are 13 residues in the CDR3.

The table lists this clonotype with a few counts. The chain employs TRBV5-1 and TRBJ2-1, with 7 bases that match TRBD2. Germline CDR1 is SGHRS and CDR2 is YFSETQ. CDR3 length: 15 residues. Unmatched junction bases numbered 10, after V lost 4 bases and J lost 6 bases. The chain's CDR3 is CASSPLMGGGNEQFF. In DNA, the CDR3 is TGCGCCAGCAGCCCCCTTATGGGGGGGGGCAATGAGCAGTTCTTC. Combining the CDR3 with reference TRBV5-1 and TRBJ2-1 gives the whole variable domain KAGVTQTPRYLIKTRGQQVTLSCSPISGHRSVSWYQQTPGQGLQFLFEYFSETQRNKGNFPGRFSGRQFSNSRSEMNVSTLELGDSALYLCASSPLMGGGNEQFFGPGTRLTVL.

The rearrangement uses TRBV7-9 and TRBJ1-5; a possible D gene is TRBD1 (5 bases). The CDR3 consists of 16 residues. CDR1 is SEHNR, CDR2 FQNEAQ, per germline (reference sequence). Trimming took off 4 bases at V and 2 bases at J, with 15 bases between the two ends. CDR3: CASSSGRGPGNQPQHF. CDR3 in DNA: TGTGCCAGCAGCTCTGGCCGGGGCCCCGGCAATCAGCCCCAGCATTTT.

About this clonotype itself: The junction differs from germline at one of its ends, possibly a read error. The V gene is TRBV7-6, the J gene TRBJ2-3; TRBD2 is a possible D gene (6 bases). The germline V gene encodes CDR1 SGHVS and CDR2 FNYEAQ. The CDR3 loop spans 18 amino acids. The CDR3: CAGSLPWLIGGATDTQYF. The DNA of the CDR3 is TGTGCCGGCAGCTTACCCTGGCTTATCGGAGGGGCCACAGATACGCAGTATTTT.

The rearrangement uses TRBV6-5 and TRBJ1-6; no clear D. With 0 bases removed from V and 15 bases from J, the gap between germline ends came to 12 bases. CDR1 is MNHEY and CDR2 is SVGAGI in the germline V gene. The CDR3 has 13 amino acids. In DNA, the CDR3 is TGTGCCAGCAGTTACTCGTCTGGCCAGTACCTCCACTTT. Encoded protein: CASSYSSGQYLHF.

This clonotype has just a few counts. The chain couples TRBV5-1 to TRBJ2-3, with D possibly matching TRBD2 (6 bases). This CDR3 spans 15 amino acids. V dropped 8 bases and J dropped 3 bases, with 19 bases sitting between them. Germline V CDR1 and CDR2: SGHRS, YFSETQ. The chain's CDR3 is CASRPGTSLTDTQYF. CDR3 coding DNA: TGCGCCAGTCGTCCCGGGACTTCCTTAACAGATACGCAGTATTTT. Together with reference TRBV5-1 and TRBJ2-3, the CDR3 gives the full variable domain: KAGVTQTPRYLIKTRGQQVTLSCSPISGHRSVSWYQQTPGQGLQFLFEYFSETQRNKGNFPGRFSGRQFSNSRSEMNVSTLELGDSALYLCASRPGTSLTDTQYFGPGTRLTVL.

J is TRBJ2-6 and V is TRBV6-6, with D uncertain. The V gene lost 0 bases and the J gene lost 0 bases, with 9 bases spanning the gap. The CDR3 is 17 amino acids. Germline V gene lookup returns CDR1 MNHNY and CDR2 SVGAGI (reference sequence). The CDR3 here is CASSYSNRISGANVLTF. The CDR3 nucleotides are TGTGCCAGCAGTTACTCGAACCGGATCTCTGGGGCCAACGTCCTGACTTTC.

The J gene is TRBJ2-5, the V gene TRBV20-1; 8 bases match TRBD1. The closer fit of TRBJ2-7 to the DNA end suggests the J call may be wrong. Germline CDR1 is DFQATT and CDR2 is SNEGSKA (reference sequence). This CDR3 is built from 14 residues. In DNA form, the CDR3 reads TGCAGTGCTAGAGATCGCGGACAGGGTTACGAGCAGTACTTC. Protein product: CSARDRGQGYEQYF.

The rearrangement uses TRBV4-1 and TRBJ2-5; 10 nucleotides align to TRBD2. Germline values: CDR1 MGHRA, CDR2 YSYEKL. The CDR3 loop spans 16 amino acids. V trimming: 0 bases; J trimming: 3 bases; junction bases outside the gene matches: 4. CDR3 coding DNA: TGCGCCAGCAGCCAAGATCGCGGACTAGCGGAAGAGACCCAGTACTTC. Translation gives CASSQDRGLAEETQYF.